This T cell receptor beta chain was found in a study of follicular helper T cells after annual influenza vaccination. General observations from the study: Successive annual vaccinations recalled a recurrent oligoclonal ICOS+CD38+ cTfh response with influenza-specific clonotypes.

V was trimmed by 0 bases and J by 3 bases, leaving 10 bases between them. The CDR3 runs to 14 residues. From germline, CDR1 is SGDLS and CDR2 YYNGEE. Of note for this clone: Its antigen remains unidentified.

Repertoires were generated with immunoSEQ multiplex PCR, while TCRdb's copy carries only in-frame clones and drops some. Here the sample spans approximately 500 clones, 80% to 90% being singletons. The time point is: 2014-2015 season, pre-vaccination. The gene calls are TRBV9 and TRBJ2-7, with D perhaps given as TRBD1 or TRBD2 (5 bases each). The sample was CXCR5+ CD38+ circulating T follicular helper cells from blood, taken on the day of influenza vaccination. Subset specified: circulating Tfh, non-naive CD4+CXCR5+PD-1+ (ICOS+CD38+ or ICOS-CD38-). This clonotype was obtained from an adult who received the influenza vaccine. CDR3 region: CASSVGGNSYEQYF. Here the CDR3 DNA reads TGTGCCAGCAGCGTAGGGGGGAACAGCTACGAGCAGTACTTC.